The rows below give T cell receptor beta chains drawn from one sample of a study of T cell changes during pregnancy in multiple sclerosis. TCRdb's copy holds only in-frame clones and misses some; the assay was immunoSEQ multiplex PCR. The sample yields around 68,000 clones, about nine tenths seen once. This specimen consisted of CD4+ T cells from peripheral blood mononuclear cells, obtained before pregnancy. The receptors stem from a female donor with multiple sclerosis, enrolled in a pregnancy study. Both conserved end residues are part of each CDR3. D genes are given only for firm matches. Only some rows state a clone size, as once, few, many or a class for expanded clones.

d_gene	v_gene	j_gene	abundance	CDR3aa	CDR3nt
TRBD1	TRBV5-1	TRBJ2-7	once	CASSRGQGTTYEQYF	TGCGCCAGCAGCCGGGGACAGGGGACGACCTACGAGCAGTACTTC
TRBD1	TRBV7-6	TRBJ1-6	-	CASSFDRGRHSPLHF	TGTGCCAGCAGCTTTGACAGGGGGCGTCATTCACCCCTCCACTTT
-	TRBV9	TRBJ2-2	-	CASSSHLNTGELFF	TGTGCCAGCAGCTCCCATTTGAACACCGGGGAGCTGTTTTTT
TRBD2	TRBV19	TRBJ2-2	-	CASSMPHGLAGGVGELFF	TGTGCCAGTAGTATGCCCCACGGACTAGCGGGAGGTGTCGGGGAGCTGTTTTTT
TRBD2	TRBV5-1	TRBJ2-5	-	CASSFNAGGGETQYF	TGCGCCAGCAGCTTCAACGCGGGGGGGGGCGAGACCCAGTACTTC
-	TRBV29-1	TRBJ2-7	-	CSAEGWGSYEQYF	TGCAGCGCCGAGGGCTGGGGATCCTACGAGCAGTACTTC
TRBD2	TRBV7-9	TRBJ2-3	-	CASSLLAGGFQYF	TGTGCCAGCAGCTTACTAGCGGGGGGGTTTCAGTATTTT
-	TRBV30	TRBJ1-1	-	CAWRQGSATNTEAFF	TGTGCCTGGAGACAGGGTAGCGCGACGAACACTGAAGCTTTCTTT
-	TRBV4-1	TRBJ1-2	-	CASSQGGGGTNYGYTF	TGCGCCAGCAGCCAAGGAGGGGGGGGGACTAACTATGGCTACACCTTC
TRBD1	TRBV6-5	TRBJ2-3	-	CASRGQVDTQYF	TGTGCCAGCAGGGGACAGGTTGATACGCAGTATTTT
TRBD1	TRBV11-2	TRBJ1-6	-	CASSLWTGENSPLHF	TGTGCCAGCAGCTTGTGGACAGGGGAAAATTCACCCCTCCACTTT
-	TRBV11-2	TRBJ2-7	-	CASSLRRETGGEQYF	TGTGCCAGCAGCTTAAGGAGAGAGACTGGAGGGGAGCAGTACTTC
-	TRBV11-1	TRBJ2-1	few	CASSVAGWAVQFF	TGTGCCAGCAGCGTGGCGGGATGGGCGGTGCAGTTCTTC
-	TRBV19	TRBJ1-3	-	CASSIGPPAGRSSGNTIYF	TGTGCCAGTAGTATAGGGCCCCCAGCCGGGAGAAGCTCTGGAAACACCATATATTTT
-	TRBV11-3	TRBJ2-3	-	CASSPLAGTDTQYF	TGTGCCAGCAGCCCGCTTGCAGGGACAGATACGCAGTATTTT
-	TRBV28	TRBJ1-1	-	CASSFSSRAFF	TGTGCCAGCAGTTTCTCGTCGAGGGCTTTCTTT